Below, one T cell receptor beta chain is given with its context. Its antigen is not identified. Sequenced by immunoSEQ multiplex PCR; TCRdb stores in-frame clones only, minus some. The table includes fewer than 25,000 clones, 65% to 80% detected once. V was pared by 6 bases and J by 4 bases, with 12 bases between. The CDR3 length is 13 residues. Germline V gene sequence: CDR1 MNHEY, CDR2 SVGEGT. This entry belongs to a study of CD4 T cells in relation to SARS-CoV-2 and coronaviruses. Study background: ViraFEST: roughly 10-day antigen culture of PBMCs, then TCR beta CDR3 sequencing.

Study-wide results and limits: Pre-pandemic and post-infection samples never came from the same donor.

CD4+ T cells from unexposed donors were obtained before the COVID-19 pandemic (2011-2018). CD4+ T cells were isolated from the cells after 10 days of culture. This receptor was obtained from a human donor in good health. The source material was CD4+ T cells from PBMCs, cultured in vitro. This chain links TRBV6-2 or TRBV6-3 with TRBJ2-5; D tentatively reads TRBD1 or TRBD2 (6 bases each). CDR3 sequence: CASSHRGRETQYF. The CDR3 DNA sequence: TGTGCCAGCAGCCACCGGGGGCGAGAGACCCAGTACTTC.